The clone carrying this T cell receptor beta chain has more than one count but fewer than ten. Its antigen is still unknown. This entry comes from a study of cytomegalovirus exposure and HLA in healthy donors. Study-wide results and limits: Among immune exposure information, only CMV serostatus was available. TRBV6-2, TRBV6-3 and other indistinguishable V segments were excluded.

Germline assignment: CDR1 MDHEN and CDR2 SYDVKM. This CDR3 spans 15 amino acids. With V trimmed by 5 bases and J by 2 bases, 2 bases remained unmatched. The PCR was carried out with 60 Vbeta primers and 13 Jbeta primers. In the original analysis: A later analysis tallied tens of millions of unique TCR beta chains, approximately 11 million of them shared. Clones were read by immunoSEQ multiplex PCR, and TCRdb kept only the in-frame ones, dropping some. Clone size and V and J calls were adopted from that table, with D and trimming inferred from the DNA. The top ten clones hold roughly 2% of a sample with 150,000 to 200,000 clones, around 76% of them seen once.

Sequenced sample: PBMCs. The rearrangement joins TRBV28 to TRBJ2-3, with 12 bases aligning to TRBD2. The clonotype was recovered from a man younger than 40 in good health and CMV-seronegative. CDR3 sequence (DNA): TGTGCCAGCAGTAGGACTAGCGGGGACACAGATACGCAGTATTTT. Translated: CASSRTSGDTDTQYF.